The sequence of this T cell receptor (beta chain) was determined in a study of persistence of HIV-infected CD4 T cells. Study-wide background: Donors had been on suppressive ART for a median of 8 years.

A remark on this clone: What it binds is unknown.

General study findings and limits: Compared with CD3/CD28-stimulated cells, CMV- and Gag-responding cells showed lower TCRbeta richness.

Germline CDR1 LGHDT, CDR2 YNNKEL (reference sequence). This CDR3 spans 14 amino acids. The V segment lost 4 bases and the J segment 9 bases; nucleotides outside the gene matches: 6. Cells were stimulated with CMV-infected fibroblast lysates at 8 to 10 ug/mL. Sorted nonresponding memory CD4+ T cells were CD40L-negative, CD69-negative, CD45RO-high. Undetectable plasma HIV-1 RNA below 50 copies/mL lasted at least 4 years. PBMCs were depleted of CD8+ T cells before stimulation. Sequencing used immunoSEQ version 4 in survey mode. Assay used: immunoSEQ multiplex PCR; TCRdb lists only in-frame clones, some missing. The repertoire holds roughly 34,000 clones, with roughly four fifths as singletons.

The source of this sequence is an adult man with HIV who was CMV-seropositive. The chain is built from TRBV3-1 (or the pseudogene TRBV3-2) and TRBJ1-6; 7 bases match TRBD1. Sequences were derived from CD4+ T cells sorted from PBMCs after roughly 18-hour stimulation, sampled from a patient who received antiretroviral therapy. The CDR3 DNA reads as TGTGCCAGCAGCCCTCTACAGGGGTTTTCACCCCTCCACTTT. Translation: CASSPLQGFSPLHF.